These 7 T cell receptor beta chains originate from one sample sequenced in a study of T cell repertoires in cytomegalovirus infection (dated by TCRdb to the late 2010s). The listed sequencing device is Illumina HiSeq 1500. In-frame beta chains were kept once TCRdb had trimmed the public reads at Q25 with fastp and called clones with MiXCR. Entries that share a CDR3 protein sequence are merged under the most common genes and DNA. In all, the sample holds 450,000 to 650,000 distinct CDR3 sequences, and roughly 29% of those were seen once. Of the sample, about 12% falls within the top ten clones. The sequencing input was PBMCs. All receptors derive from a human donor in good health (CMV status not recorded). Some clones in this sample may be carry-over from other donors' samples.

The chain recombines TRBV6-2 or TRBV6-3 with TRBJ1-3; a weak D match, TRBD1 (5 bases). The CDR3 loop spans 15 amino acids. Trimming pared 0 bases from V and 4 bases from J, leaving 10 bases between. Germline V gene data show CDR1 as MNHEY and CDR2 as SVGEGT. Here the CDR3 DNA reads TGTGCCAGCAGTTACTCGGGGGGATCCGGAAACACCATATATTTT. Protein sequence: CASSYSGGSGNTIYF.

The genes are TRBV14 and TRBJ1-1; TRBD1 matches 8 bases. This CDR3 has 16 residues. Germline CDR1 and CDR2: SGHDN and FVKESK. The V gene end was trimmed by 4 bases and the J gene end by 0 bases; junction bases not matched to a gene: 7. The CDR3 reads CASSLRQGSMNTEAFF. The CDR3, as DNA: TGTGCCAGCAGCCTACGACAGGGGAGCATGAACACTGAAGCTTTCTTT.

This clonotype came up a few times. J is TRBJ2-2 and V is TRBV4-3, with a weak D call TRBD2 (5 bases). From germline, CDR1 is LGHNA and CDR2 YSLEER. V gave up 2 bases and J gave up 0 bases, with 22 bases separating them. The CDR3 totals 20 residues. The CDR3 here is CASSQQPDLMAGPNTGELFF. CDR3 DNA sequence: TGCGCCAGCAGCCAACAACCGGACTTAATGGCTGGGCCGAACACCGGGGAGCTGTTTTTT.

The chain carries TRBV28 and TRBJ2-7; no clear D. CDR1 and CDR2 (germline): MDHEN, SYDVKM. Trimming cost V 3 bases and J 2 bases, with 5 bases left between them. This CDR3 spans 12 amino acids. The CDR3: CASSLLPYEQYF. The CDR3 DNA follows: TGTGCCAGCAGTTTGTTACCCTACGAGCAGTACTTC.

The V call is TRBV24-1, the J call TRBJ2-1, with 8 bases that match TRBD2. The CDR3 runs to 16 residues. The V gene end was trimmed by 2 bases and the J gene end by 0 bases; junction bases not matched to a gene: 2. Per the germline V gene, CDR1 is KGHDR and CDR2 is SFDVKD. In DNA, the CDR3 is TGTGCCACCAGTGATTGGACTAGCAGCTCCTACAATGAGCAGTTCTTC. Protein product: CATSDWTSSSYNEQFF.

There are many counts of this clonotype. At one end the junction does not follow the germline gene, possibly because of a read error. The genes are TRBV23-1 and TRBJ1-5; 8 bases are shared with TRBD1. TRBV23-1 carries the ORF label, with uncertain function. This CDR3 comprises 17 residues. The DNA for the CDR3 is TGCGCCAGCACTCAATCACGGACAGGGCGGTTCGTTCAGCCCCAGCATTTT. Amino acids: CASTQSRTGRFVQPQHF.

CDR3 sequence (DNA): TGTGCCAGCAGCTTAGCCTCGGGGCACTATGGCTACACCTTC. Its protein product is CASSLASGHYGYTF. J is TRBJ1-2 and V is TRBV7-8, with D possibly matching TRBD1 (5 bases). Trimming shortened V by 0 bases and J by 3 bases, and 8 bases separated the two germline ends. This CDR3 contains 14 residues. Germline V gene data show CDR1 as SGHVS and CDR2 as FQNEAQ.